The clone carrying this T cell receptor beta chain was seen only a few times. The antigen is undetermined. The CDR3 runs 17 residues. Germline trimming cut 7 bases from V and 1 base from J; bases unmatched to any gene: 9. This specimen comes from a study of identical twins. Study results and caveats: Partial confounding of zero-insertion analyses by invariant MAIT and iNKT cells was possible.

TCRdb processed the 5' RACE reads anew with MiXCR; each CDR3 protein has one entry. The table records 200,000 to 300,000 distinct CDR3 sequences, about 13% of them present only once. These same records also appear under a second study, on yellow fever vaccine responses in identical twins.

The sample comprised memory (CD45RO+) T cells sorted from blood. The chain joins TRBV12-3 or TRBV12-4 to TRBJ2-6; 8 bases are shared with TRBD1. This sequence originates from a woman between 18 and 29 years old in good health. Written as DNA, the CDR3 is TGTGCCAGCATTCTAGGACAGGGCGTTTCTGGGGCCAACGTCCTGACTTTC. This codes for CASILGQGVSGANVLTF.